The next 17 T cell receptor beta chains were all read from a single sample in a study of identifying expanded T cells in peripheral blood. The protocol was immunoSEQ multiplex PCR, while the TCRdb copy is restricted to in-frame clones and leaves out a portion. The sample lists approximately 83,000 clones, roughly 81% occurring once. The sequencing sample was made of blood. The receptors were sampled from a person between 18 and 69 years old in good health.

This chain connects TRBV6-1 to TRBJ1-5; 8 nucleotides align to TRBD1. The V gene end was trimmed by 3 bases and the J gene end by 4 bases; junction bases not matched to a gene: 14. Germline V CDR1 and CDR2: MNHNS, SASEGT. This CDR3 comprises 18 residues. The CDR3 nucleotides read TGTGCCAGCAGTGACGGCCTAGGCAGGGGGCGCGGGAATCAGCCCCAGCATTTT. Its protein is CASSDGLGRGRGNQPQHF.

This chain uses TRBV19 with TRBJ1-2; 7 bases agree with TRBD1. With 5 bases clipped from V and 2 bases from J, the junction kept 11 bases outside the gene matches. The CDR3 covers 16 residues. Germline V gives CDR1 LNHDA, CDR2 SQIVND (reference sequence). CDR3 nucleotide sequence: TGTGCCAGTAGTCGAACAGGGGTAGACTCCAACTATGGCTACACCTTC. This encodes CASSRTGVDSNYGYTF.

V usage is TRBV30 and J usage is TRBJ1-6; D is possibly TRBD1 (6 bases). The CDR3 covers 13 residues. Trimming stripped 3 bases from V and 14 bases from J, with 17 bases between. Germline V gives CDR1 GTSNPN, CDR2 SVGIG (reference sequence). CDR3: CAWRLAGAGALHF. In nucleotides, the CDR3 is TGTGCCTGGAGATTGGCGGGGGCGGGGGCCCTCCACTTT.

The CDR3 loop is CASSPRRSGGSGANVLTF. The CDR3 DNA reads TGTGCCAGCAGCCCCCGGCGCAGCGGGGGCTCTGGGGCCAACGTCCTGACTTTC. The chain carries TRBV11-3 and TRBJ2-6; TRBD2 matches 8 bases. V dropped 5 bases and J dropped 0; count of bases not matched to a gene: 9. CDR1 is SGHNT and CDR2 is YENEEA in the germline V gene. This CDR3 spans 18 amino acids.

The V call is TRBV11-2, the J call TRBJ1-6, with D perhaps matching TRBD1 (5 bases). V was pared by 7 bases and J by 6 bases, with 16 bases between. This CDR3 has 15 residues. Germline loops: CDR1 SGHAT, CDR2 FQNNGV. The CDR3 sequence is CASNPQGVGNSPLHF. CDR3 DNA sequence: TGTGCCAGCAACCCTCAAGGGGTGGGTAATTCACCCCTCCACTTT.

The chain joins TRBV7-9 to TRBJ2-3; 9 nucleotides line up with TRBD2. This CDR3 region has 18 residues. Germline values: CDR1 SEHNR, CDR2 FQNEAQ (reference sequence). V dropped 4 bases and J dropped 4; count of bases not matched to a gene: 15. CDR3 sequence (DNA): TGTGCCAGCAGCTCACAATTAGGGGTAGCGGGGGCTTCAGATACGCAGTATTTT. This codes for CASSSQLGVAGASDTQYF.

The chain couples TRBV5-1 to TRBJ2-6, with D unresolved. CDR3 length: 13 amino acids. The germline CDR1 and CDR2 sequences are SGHRS and YFSETQ. Trimming took 4 bases from V and 0 from J, leaving 2 bases between them. Written as DNA, the CDR3 is TGCGCCAGCAGCCTCTCTGGGGCCAACGTCCTGACTTTC. This encodes CASSLSGANVLTF. The variable domain in full, completed from reference TRBV5-1 and TRBJ2-6, reads KAGVTQTPRYLIKTRGQQVTLSCSPISGHRSVSWYQQTPGQGLQFLFEYFSETQRNKGNFPGRFSGRQFSNSRSEMNVSTLELGDSALYLCASSLSGANVLTFGAGSRLTVL.

The chain links TRBV6-4 to TRBJ2-2, with D unresolved. Trimming pared 0 bases from V and 5 bases from J, leaving 7 bases between. This CDR3 spans 14 amino acids. Germline V gene data show CDR1 as MRHNA and CDR2 as SNTAGT. DNA of the CDR3: TGTGCCAGCAGTGACTCGGATAGTACCGGGGAGCTGTTTTTT. It is translated as CASSDSDSTGELFF.

The chain joins TRBV7-2 to TRBJ1-1; D remains ambiguous. The CDR3 extends over 12 amino acids. V lost 3 bases and J lost 6, with 8 bases in between. CDR1 is SGHTA, CDR2 FQGNSA, per germline. This chain's CDR3 is CASSFDTPEAFF. Written as DNA, the CDR3 is TGTGCCAGCAGCTTTGACACCCCTGAAGCTTTCTTT.

V usage is TRBV18 and J usage is TRBJ2-3, with a weak D call TRBD1 (6 bases). Germline values: CDR1 KGHSH, CDR2 LQKENI. The germline V and J ends were trimmed by 3 bases and 1 base, with 14 bases remaining between them. This CDR3 region has 16 residues. The CDR3 is CASSPRTARGTDTQYF. The CDR3 DNA is TGTGCCAGCTCACCCAGGACAGCCAGGGGCACAGATACGCAGTATTTT.

In this sample, this clone turned up a few times. CDR3 amino acids: CASRTGANQPQHF. The CDR3, as DNA: TGTGCCAGCAGGACGGGTGCAAATCAGCCCCAGCATTTT. This chain uses TRBV2 with TRBJ1-5; no reliable D call. Trimming pared 6 bases from V and 4 bases from J, leaving 10 bases between. The germline V gene encodes CDR1 SNHLY and CDR2 FYNNEI. This CDR3 is built from 13 residues.

The chain recombines TRBV13 with TRBJ1-6, with 7 positions matching TRBD1. The V gene end was trimmed by 1 base and the J gene end by 4 bases; junction bases not matched to a gene: 4. Germline loops: CDR1 PRHDT, CDR2 FYEKMQ (reference sequence). The CDR3 loop spans 16 amino acids. The CDR3 protein is CASSLEGGSYNSPLHF. The DNA of the CDR3 is TGTGCCAGCAGCTTAGAAGGGGGCTCTTATAATTCACCCCTCCACTTT. Based on the CDR3 plus reference TRBV13 and TRBJ1-6, the full variable domain is AAGVIQSPRHLIKEKRETATLKCYPIPRHDTVYWYQQGPGQDPQFLISFYEKMQSDKGSIPDRFSAQQFSDYHSELNMSSLELGDSALYFCASSLEGGSYNSPLHFGNGTRLTVT.

This chain links TRBV6-1 with TRBJ1-5, with unresolved D. With 9 bases removed from V and 7 bases from J, the gap between germline ends came to 16 bases. The CDR3 contains 13 residues. Germline CDR1 MNHNS, CDR2 SASEGT. CDR3 DNA: TGTGCCAGTGGTTCGGGTGTTTCCCAGCCCCAGCATTTT. Its protein is CASGSGVSQPQHF.

The CDR3 DNA reads as TGCAGCGTAACTTACAATGAGCAGTTCTTC. Protein sequence: CSVTYNEQFF. The V gene is TRBV29-1, the J gene TRBJ2-1; D not resolved. The CDR3 is 10 amino acids. V lost 6 bases to trimming and J lost 4 bases, with 4 bases between them. Germline V gene lookup returns CDR1 SQVTM and CDR2 ANQGSEA.

The chain joins TRBV5-4 to TRBJ2-7; 7 bases match TRBD2. Germline values: CDR1 SGHNT, CDR2 YYREEE (reference sequence). CDR3 length: 16 residues. V gave up 0 bases and J gave up 0 bases; unmatched junction bases: 6. The CDR3 spells CASSLDGLAASYEQYF. CDR3 DNA: TGTGCCAGCAGCTTGGATGGCCTAGCGGCCTCCTACGAGCAGTACTTC.

The CDR3 nucleotides are TGTGCCAGTAGTACCGCTATAACAGATACGCAGTATTTT. Its protein product is CASSTAITDTQYF. This chain uses TRBV19 with TRBJ2-3; unclear D gene. Germline V gives CDR1 LNHDA, CDR2 SQIVND (reference sequence). V was cut by 4 bases and J by 3 bases, with 8 bases left in between. The CDR3 length is 13 residues.

The chain couples TRBV6-5 to TRBJ1-6; D ambiguous. The germline V gene encodes CDR1 MNHEY and CDR2 SVGAGI. The CDR3 runs 13 residues. Trimming stripped 6 bases from V and 10 bases from J, with 13 bases between. CDR3 in DNA: TGTGCCAGCAGGCTTACCGAAGGATCACCCCTCCACTTT. Protein sequence: CASRLTEGSPLHF.